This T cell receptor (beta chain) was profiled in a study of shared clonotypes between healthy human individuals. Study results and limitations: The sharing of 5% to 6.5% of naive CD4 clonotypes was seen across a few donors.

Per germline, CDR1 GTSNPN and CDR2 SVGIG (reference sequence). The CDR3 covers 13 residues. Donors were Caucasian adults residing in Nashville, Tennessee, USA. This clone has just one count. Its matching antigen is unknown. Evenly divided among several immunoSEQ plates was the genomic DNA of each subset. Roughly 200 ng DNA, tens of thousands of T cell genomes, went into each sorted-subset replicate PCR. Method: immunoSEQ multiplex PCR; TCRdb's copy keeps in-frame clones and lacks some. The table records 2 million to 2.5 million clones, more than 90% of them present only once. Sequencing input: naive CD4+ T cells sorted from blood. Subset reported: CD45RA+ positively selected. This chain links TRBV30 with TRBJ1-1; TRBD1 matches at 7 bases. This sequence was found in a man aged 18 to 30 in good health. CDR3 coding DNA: TGTGCAGGGGGCAGGGGGGGAAGCACTGAAGCTTTCTTT. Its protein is CAGGRGGSTEAFF.